These 28 T cell receptor beta chains were all obtained from the same sample, sequenced in a study of identical twins. One entry per CDR3 protein, called by TCRdb with MiXCR from the 5' RACE reads. The sample lists hundreds of thousands of distinct CDR3 sequences, over 8.5% occurring once. The same data also went into a second study, on yellow fever vaccine responses in identical twins.

Sequencing was performed on PBMCs. These TCRs come from a woman aged 18-29 years in good health.

This clonotype was seen a few times. The chain recombines TRBV27 with TRBJ2-1; 7 bases line up with TRBD2. There are 15 residues in the CDR3. Per the germline V gene, CDR1 is MNHEY and CDR2 is SMNVEV (reference sequence). The ends lost 0 bases at V and 8 bases at J; junction bases unmatched: 7. The CDR3 DNA reads TGTGCCAGCAGTTTATCTGCGGGAGTGGTCTATGAGCAGTTCTTC. As protein: CASSLSAGVVYEQFF.

This chain connects TRBV28 to TRBJ2-3; D assignment may be TRBD1 or TRBD2 (5 bases each). Germline V lookup: CDR1 MDHEN, CDR2 SYDVKM. The CDR3 runs 15 residues. V lost 7 bases, J lost 6 bases, and 20 bases lay in between. CDR3 nucleotide sequence: TGTGCCAGCACCCTTTTGGGGACCCCCACCGATACGCAGTATTTT. This codes for CASTLLGTPTDTQYF.

This clonotype appeared a few times. The chain couples TRBV24-1 to TRBJ2-1; D is ambiguous. Germline values: CDR1 KGHDR, CDR2 SFDVKD. Deletions cut 3 bases from V and 0 bases from J, with 11 bases between. The CDR3 has 16 amino acids. Written as DNA, the CDR3 is TGTGCCACCAGTGATAGGATAAGGAGCTCCTACAATGAGCAGTTCTTC. This sequence encodes CATSDRIRSSYNEQFF.

The chain combines TRBV11-2 with TRBJ1-1, with D perhaps TRBD1 (5 bases). V lost 1 base and J lost 0, with 15 bases in between. The CDR3 loop spans 17 amino acids. Germline loops: CDR1 SGHAT, CDR2 FQNNGV. This chain's CDR3 is CASSLGRGSRMNTEAFF. CDR3 DNA: TGTGCCAGCAGCTTAGGGAGGGGCTCGAGGATGAACACTGAAGCTTTCTTT.

This clonotype was counted between two and nine times. The chain carries TRBV29-1 and TRBJ2-3; TRBD2 might be the D (5 bases). V gave up 7 bases and J gave up 0 bases, with 14 bases separating them. CDR3 length: 14 residues. The germline CDR1 and CDR2 sequences are SQVTM and ANQGSEA. The CDR3 protein is CSGGLGTSTDTQYF. The CDR3 DNA is TGCAGCGGCGGACTGGGAACTAGCACAGATACGCAGTATTTT.

V is TRBV18 and J is TRBJ2-3; D ambiguous. CDR3 size: 13 residues. Germline CDR1 reads KGHSH; CDR2 reads LQKENI. V lost 3 bases, J lost 3 bases, and 7 bases lay in between. For the CDR3, the DNA is TGTGCCAGCTCACCTCTGGAGACAGATACGCAGTATTTT. Protein: CASSPLETDTQYF.

This clonotype has only a few counts. The rearrangement links TRBV10-3 to TRBJ2-4; D call uncertain. The CDR3 is 13 residues long. Germline assignment: CDR1 ENHRY and CDR2 SYGVKD. V was shortened by 6 bases and J by 1 base, with 7 bases between the two germline ends. This chain's CDR3 is CAIRDDAKNIQYF. The CDR3 region has the DNA TGTGCCATCAGGGATGACGCCAAAAACATTCAGTACTTC.

The rearrangement links TRBV28 to TRBJ1-4; 8 nucleotides match TRBD1. CDR3 length: 15 amino acids. The junction had 10 bases not matched to a gene; V was cut back by 6 bases and J by 7 bases. Germline V lookup: CDR1 MDHEN, CDR2 SYDVKM. The CDR3 region has the DNA TGTGCCAGCAGACCAGGGGGCATGATTATTGAAAAACTGTTTTTT. Protein sequence: CASRPGGMIIEKLFF.

There are a few counts of this clonotype. The V call is TRBV24-1, the J call TRBJ2-1; weak D call: TRBD2 (7 bases). The CDR3 covers 16 residues. Trimming shortened V by 3 bases and J by 3 bases, and 14 bases separated the two germline ends. CDR1 and CDR2 (germline): KGHDR, SFDVKD. Here the CDR3 reads CATSDRLGGHYNEQFF. The CDR3 bases are TGTGCCACCAGTGATCGGTTGGGGGGGCACTACAATGAGCAGTTCTTC.

This clonotype occurred a few times. V and J are TRBV5-1 and TRBJ1-1, with D unclear. V lost 2 bases to trimming and J lost 1 base, with 6 bases between them. The length of the CDR3 is 13 residues. Germline values: CDR1 SGHRS, CDR2 YFSETQ. CDR3 nucleotide sequence: TGCGCCAGCAGCTTTTGGGAGAACACTGAAGCTTTCTTT. This translates into CASSFWENTEAFF.

This clonotype was counted a few times. The CDR3 sequence is CASSERERETPVDEQFF. The CDR3, as DNA: TGTGCCAGCAGTGAGCGGGAGCGGGAGACCCCGGTCGATGAGCAGTTCTTC. The gene calls are TRBV2 and TRBJ2-1; 8 bases agree with TRBD2. CDR3 length: 17 residues. Germline V gene data show CDR1 as SNHLY and CDR2 as FYNNEI. The trim removed 3 bases at V and 8 bases at J, leaving 15 bases unmatched.

This clonotype was detected ten times or more. The chain recombines TRBV24-1 with TRBJ2-1; D is unresolved. There are 15 residues in the CDR3. V was cut by 3 bases and J by 2 bases, with 10 bases left in between. Germline CDR1 KGHDR, CDR2 SFDVKD. The CDR3 nucleotides read TGTGCCACCAGTGATGGGCTGGGGACCTACAATGAGCAGTTCTTC. It specifies CATSDGLGTYNEQFF.

This clonotype was found many times. The V gene is TRBV29-1, the J gene TRBJ2-5; possibly TRBD1 for D (6 bases). CDR3 length equals 13 residues. The germline CDR1 and CDR2 sequences are SQVTM and ANQGSEA. V lost 6 bases, J lost 5 bases, and 16 bases lay in between. This CDR3 is CSVHPRGTETQYF. CDR3 sequence (DNA): TGCAGCGTCCACCCCAGGGGTACGGAGACCCAGTACTTC.

The rearrangement uses TRBV6-1 and TRBJ2-3; maybe TRBD2 (5 bases). The germline V gene has CDR1 MNHNS and CDR2 SASEGT. The CDR3 is made up of 15 amino acids. V gave up 7 bases and J gave up 0 bases, with 14 bases separating them. The CDR3 DNA sequence: TGTGCCAGCAACGGGAAACACGCTAGCACAGATACGCAGTATTTT. This codes for CASNGKHASTDTQYF.

This clonotype was picked up many times. The chain uses TRBV7-2 and TRBJ2-1, with 11 bases that match TRBD2. Germline CDR1 is SGHTA and CDR2 is FQGNSA. Unmatched junction bases numbered 9, after V lost 3 bases and J lost 8 bases. CDR3 length equals 16 residues. CDR3 coding DNA: TGTGCCAGCAGCTTGCCCATAGCGGGAGGGCCAGATGAGCAGTTCTTC. It yields the protein CASSLPIAGGPDEQFF.

This clonotype was counted many times. The chain carries TRBV27 and TRBJ2-7; D may be TRBD1 (6 bases). CDR3 length equals 11 residues. The germline V gene has CDR1 MNHEY and CDR2 SMNVEV (reference sequence). Trimming took off 7 bases at V and 7 bases at J, with 11 bases between the two ends. CDR3 region: CASMQGWEQYF. DNA for the CDR3: TGTGCCAGCATGCAGGGGTGGGAGCAGTACTTC.

CDR3 DNA sequence: TGTGCCAGATACTATCCGGGACTAGCGAGCAATGAGCAGTTCTTC. Translating it yields CARYYPGLASNEQFF. The chain employs TRBV6-2 or TRBV6-3 and TRBJ2-1; 10 bases match TRBD2. V trimming: 9 bases; J trimming: 6 bases; junction bases outside the gene matches: 11. This CDR3 region has 15 residues. Germline V gene data show CDR1 as MNHEY and CDR2 as SVGEGT.

This clonotype has at least ten counts. V and J are TRBV6-2 or TRBV6-3 and TRBJ2-7, with a weak D call TRBD1 (5 bases). From germline, CDR1 is MNHEY and CDR2 SVGEGT. V shed 6 bases and J shed 2 bases, with 11 bases lying between them. The CDR3 has 13 amino acids. Here the CDR3 DNA reads TGTGCCAGCAGCTCACAGGCTACCTACGAGCAGTACTTC. Its protein product is CASSSQATYEQYF.

The chain employs TRBV20-1 and TRBJ2-3; D ambiguous. CDR1 and CDR2 (germline): DFQATT, SNEGSKA (reference sequence). The CDR3 consists of 14 residues. V lost 4 bases to trimming and J lost 2 bases, with 13 bases between them. The CDR3: CSATDPRVTDTQYF. CDR3 sequence (DNA): TGCAGTGCTACGGACCCGAGAGTCACAGATACGCAGTATTTT.

There are a few counts of this clonotype. In DNA form, the CDR3 reads TGTGCCAGCAGCTTTGGGGGGGTAGGGAGGGATGAGCAGTTCTTC. Translation gives CASSFGGVGRDEQFF. The chain combines TRBV7-2 with TRBJ2-1; 7 bases align to TRBD2. The germline V gene encodes CDR1 SGHTA and CDR2 FQGNSA. The CDR3 is 15 amino acids. V lost 3 bases, J lost 8 bases, and 10 bases stayed unmatched.

This clonotype was observed at least ten times. This chain joins TRBV7-9 and TRBJ2-7; D uncertain. Germline CDR1 SEHNR, CDR2 FQNEAQ (reference sequence). Trimming stripped 5 bases from V and 3 bases from J, with 11 bases between. This CDR3 has 13 residues. The DNA for the CDR3 is TGTGCCAGCAGCCCCATTGGACGCTACGAGCAGTACTTC. This gives the protein CASSPIGRYEQYF.

In this sample, this clonotype turned up a few times. V is TRBV5-1 and J is TRBJ2-1, with D possibly being TRBD2 (6 bases). With 0 bases removed from V and 4 bases from J, the gap between germline ends came to 17 bases. The CDR3 sequence is 17 residues long. CDR1 SGHRS and CDR2 YFSETQ come from the germline V gene. CDR3 loop: CASSLAPEGLTYNEQFF. As DNA, the CDR3 is TGCGCCAGCAGCTTGGCCCCGGAGGGGTTAACTTACAATGAGCAGTTCTTC.

This clonotype has a handful of counts. The V and J genes are TRBV20-1 and TRBJ2-1, with D perhaps given as TRBD1 or TRBD2 (7 bases each). CDR1 is DFQATT, CDR2 SNEGSKA, per germline (reference sequence). V was trimmed by 0 bases and J by 7 bases, leaving 16 bases between them. The CDR3 sequence is 15 residues long. The DNA for the CDR3 is TGCAGTGCTAGAGATTCAGGGGGAGGGTGGAATGAGCAGTTCTTC. The encoded protein is CSARDSGGGWNEQFF.

V gene TRBV15 combines with J gene TRBJ2-7; 7 nucleotides match TRBD1. The CDR3 runs to 15 residues. Trimming at V came to 0 bases and at J to 6 bases, leaving 8 bases not matched to a gene. CDR1 is LNHNV, CDR2 YYDKDF, per germline (reference sequence). CDR3 nucleotide sequence: TGTGCCACCAGCAGAGATTTCGCGACAGGGAGCGAGCAGTACTTC. Its translation: CATSRDFATGSEQYF.

This clonotype was picked up many times. The chain employs TRBV7-2 and TRBJ1-1; no firm D call. Deletions cut 5 bases from V and 1 base from J, with 8 bases between. This CDR3 contains 13 residues. The germline gives CDR1 SGHTA, CDR2 FQGNSA. The CDR3 DNA follows: TGTGCCAGCAGCCCAGAAGGGAACACTGAAGCTTTCTTT. It is translated as CASSPEGNTEAFF.

This clonotype was observed a few times. The genes are TRBV3-1 and TRBJ2-3; TRBD2 aligns across 10 bases. Germline loops: CDR1 LGHDT, CDR2 YNNKEL (reference sequence). V was clipped by 1 base and J by 2 bases; unmatched bases: 6. This CDR3 has 17 residues. CDR3 loop: CASSQVLAGGNTDTQYF. Here the CDR3 DNA reads TGTGCCAGCAGCCAAGTATTAGCGGGGGGCAACACAGATACGCAGTATTTT.

DNA of the CDR3: TGCGCCAGCAGCTTGATCTCGGGCCTCGGGACCTACGAGCAGTACTTC. Its protein is CASSLISGLGTYEQYF. The chain employs TRBV5-1 and TRBJ2-7, with D maybe TRBD2 (5 bases). The germline V and J ends were trimmed by 1 base and 2 bases, with 16 bases remaining between them. The germline CDR1 and CDR2 sequences are SGHRS and YFSETQ. This CDR3 contains 16 residues.

The chain combines TRBV2 with TRBJ2-1; 7 bases are a match to TRBD2. The junction had 5 bases not matched to a gene; V was cut back by 6 bases and J by 0 bases. Germline assignment: CDR1 SNHLY and CDR2 FYNNEI. There are 15 residues in the CDR3. CDR3 residues: CASRVGGSSYNEQFF. CDR3 in DNA: TGTGCCAGCAGGGTCGGGGGGAGCTCCTACAATGAGCAGTTCTTC.